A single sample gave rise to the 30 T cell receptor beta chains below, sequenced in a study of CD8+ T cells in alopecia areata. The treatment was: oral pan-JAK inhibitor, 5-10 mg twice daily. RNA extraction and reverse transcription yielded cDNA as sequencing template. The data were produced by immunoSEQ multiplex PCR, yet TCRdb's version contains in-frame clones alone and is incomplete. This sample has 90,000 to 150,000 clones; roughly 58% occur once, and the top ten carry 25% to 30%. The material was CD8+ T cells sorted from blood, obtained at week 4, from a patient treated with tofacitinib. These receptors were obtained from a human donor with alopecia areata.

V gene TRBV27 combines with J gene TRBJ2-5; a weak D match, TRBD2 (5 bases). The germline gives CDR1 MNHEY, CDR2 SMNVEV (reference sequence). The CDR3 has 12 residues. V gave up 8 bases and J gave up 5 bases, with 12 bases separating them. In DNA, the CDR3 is TGTGCCAGCGGGAGCTTGCTTGAGACCCAGTACTTC. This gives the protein CASGSLLETQYF.

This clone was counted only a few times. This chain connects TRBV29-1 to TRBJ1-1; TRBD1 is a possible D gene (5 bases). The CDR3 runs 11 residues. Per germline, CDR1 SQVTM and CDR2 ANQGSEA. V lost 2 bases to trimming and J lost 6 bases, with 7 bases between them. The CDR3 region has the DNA TGCAGCGTTGAACTGGGGGCTGAAGCTTTCTTT. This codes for CSVELGAEAFF.

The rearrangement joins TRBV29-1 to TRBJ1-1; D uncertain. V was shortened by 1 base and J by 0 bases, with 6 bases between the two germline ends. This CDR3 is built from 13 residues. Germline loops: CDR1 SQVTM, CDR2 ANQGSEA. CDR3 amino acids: CSVEVGLNTEAFF. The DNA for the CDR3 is TGCAGCGTTGAAGTAGGGCTGAACACTGAAGCTTTCTTT.

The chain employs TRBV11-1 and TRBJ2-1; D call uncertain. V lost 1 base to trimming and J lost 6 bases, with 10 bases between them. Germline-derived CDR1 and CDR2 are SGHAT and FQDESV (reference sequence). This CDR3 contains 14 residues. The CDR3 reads CASSLGVGRNEQFF. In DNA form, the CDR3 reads TGTGCCAGCAGCTTAGGTGTGGGCCGCAATGAGCAGTTCTTC.

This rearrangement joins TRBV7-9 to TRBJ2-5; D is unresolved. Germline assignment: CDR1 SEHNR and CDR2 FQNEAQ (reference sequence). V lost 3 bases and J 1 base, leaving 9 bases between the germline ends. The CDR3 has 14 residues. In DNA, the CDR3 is TGTGCCAGCAGCTTCTGGGAACCCCAAGAGACCCAGTACTTC. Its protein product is CASSFWEPQETQYF.

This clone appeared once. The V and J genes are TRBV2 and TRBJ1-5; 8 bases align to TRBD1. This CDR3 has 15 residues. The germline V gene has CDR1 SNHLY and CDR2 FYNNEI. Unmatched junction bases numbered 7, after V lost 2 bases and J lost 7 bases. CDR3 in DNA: TGTGCCAGCAGTGAACTTCAGGGGGCCGAGCAGCCCCAGCATTTT. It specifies CASSELQGAEQPQHF.

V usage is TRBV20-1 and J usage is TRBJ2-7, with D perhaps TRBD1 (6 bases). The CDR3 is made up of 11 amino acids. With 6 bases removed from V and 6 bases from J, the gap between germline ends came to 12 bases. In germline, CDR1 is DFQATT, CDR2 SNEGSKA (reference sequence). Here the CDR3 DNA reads TGCAGTGCCCGTACAGGGCCCGAGCAGTACTTC. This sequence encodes CSARTGPEQYF.

CDR3 nucleotides: TGCGCCAGCAGCCAAGATCATGACCCCCAAGGTGGATCCTACGAGCAGTACTTC. Encoded protein: CASSQDHDPQGGSYEQYF. The chain employs TRBV4-3 and TRBJ2-7; D is unclear. This CDR3 is built from 18 residues. V lost 0 bases to trimming and J lost 1 base, with 19 bases between them. From germline, CDR1 is LGHNA and CDR2 YSLEER.

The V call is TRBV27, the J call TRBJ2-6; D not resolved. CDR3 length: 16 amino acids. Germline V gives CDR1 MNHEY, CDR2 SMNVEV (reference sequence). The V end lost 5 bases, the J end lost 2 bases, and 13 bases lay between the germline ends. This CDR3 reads CASSPSRWTGANVLTF. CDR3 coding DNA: TGTGCCAGCAGTCCGTCCCGTTGGACTGGGGCCAACGTCCTGACTTTC. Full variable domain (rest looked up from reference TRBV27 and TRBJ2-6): EAQVTQNPRYLITVTGKKLTVTCSQNMNHEYMSWYRQDPGLGLRQIYYSMNVEVTDKGDVPEGYKVSRKEKRNFPLILESPSPNQTSLYFCASSPSRWTGANVLTFGAGSRLTVL.

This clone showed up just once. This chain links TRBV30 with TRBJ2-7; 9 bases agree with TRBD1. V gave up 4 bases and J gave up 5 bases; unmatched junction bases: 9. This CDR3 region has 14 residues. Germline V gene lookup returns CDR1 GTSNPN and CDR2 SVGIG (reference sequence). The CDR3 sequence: CAWKARDRVNEQYF. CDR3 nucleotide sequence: TGTGCCTGGAAGGCCCGGGACAGGGTAAACGAGCAGTACTTC.

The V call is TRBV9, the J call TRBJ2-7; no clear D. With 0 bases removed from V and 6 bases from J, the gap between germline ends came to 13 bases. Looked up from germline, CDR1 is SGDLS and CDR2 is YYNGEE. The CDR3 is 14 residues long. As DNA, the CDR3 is TGTGCCAGCAGCGTAGACGTTTTGGGCGGCGAGCAGTACTTC. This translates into CASSVDVLGGEQYF.

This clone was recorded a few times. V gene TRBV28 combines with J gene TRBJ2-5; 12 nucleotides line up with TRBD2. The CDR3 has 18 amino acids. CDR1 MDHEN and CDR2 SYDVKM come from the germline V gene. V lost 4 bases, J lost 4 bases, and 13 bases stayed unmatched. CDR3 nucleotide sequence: TGTGCCAGCAGTTCCGGACTAGCGGGGCTTGAATTAGTAGAGACCCAGTACTTC. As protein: CASSSGLAGLELVETQYF.

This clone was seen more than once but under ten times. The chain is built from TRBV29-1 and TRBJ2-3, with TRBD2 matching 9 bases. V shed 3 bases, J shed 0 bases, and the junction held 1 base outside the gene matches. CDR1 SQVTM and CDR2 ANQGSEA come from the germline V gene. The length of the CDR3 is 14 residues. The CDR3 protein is CSVDSGGSTDTQYF. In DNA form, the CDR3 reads TGCAGCGTTGATAGCGGGGGAAGCACAGATACGCAGTATTTT.

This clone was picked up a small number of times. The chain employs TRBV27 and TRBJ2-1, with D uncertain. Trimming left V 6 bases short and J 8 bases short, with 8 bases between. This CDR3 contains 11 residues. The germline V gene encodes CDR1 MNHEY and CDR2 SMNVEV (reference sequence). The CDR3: CASRTLHEQFF. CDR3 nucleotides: TGTGCCAGCAGGACGCTTCATGAGCAGTTCTTC.

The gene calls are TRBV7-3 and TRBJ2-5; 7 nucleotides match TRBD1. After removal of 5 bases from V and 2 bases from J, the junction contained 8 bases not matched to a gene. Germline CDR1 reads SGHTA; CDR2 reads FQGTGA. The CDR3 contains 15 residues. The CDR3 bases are TGTGCCAGCAGCCGACAGGGTTTTGTACAAGAGACCCAGTACTTC. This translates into CASSRQGFVQETQYF.

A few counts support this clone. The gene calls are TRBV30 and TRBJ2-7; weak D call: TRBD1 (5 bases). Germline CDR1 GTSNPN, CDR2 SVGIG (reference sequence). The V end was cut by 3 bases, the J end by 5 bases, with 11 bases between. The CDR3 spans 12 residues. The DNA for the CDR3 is TGTGCCTGGAGCCAGGGTAACGACGAGCAGTACTTC. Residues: CAWSQGNDEQYF.

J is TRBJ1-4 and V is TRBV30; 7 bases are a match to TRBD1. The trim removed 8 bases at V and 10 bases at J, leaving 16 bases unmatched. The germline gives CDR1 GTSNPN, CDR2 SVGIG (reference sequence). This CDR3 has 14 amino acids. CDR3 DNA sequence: TGTGCCGCGACAGGGCCCTCAGATAGGGGAAAACTGTTTTTT. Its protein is CAATGPSDRGKLFF. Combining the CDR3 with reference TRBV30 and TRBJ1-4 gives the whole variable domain SQTIHQWPATLVQPVGSPLSLECTVEGTSNPNLYWYRQAAGRGLQLLFYSVGIGQISSEVPQNLSASRPQDRQFILSSKKLLLSDSGFYLCAATGPSDRGKLFFGSGTQLSVL.

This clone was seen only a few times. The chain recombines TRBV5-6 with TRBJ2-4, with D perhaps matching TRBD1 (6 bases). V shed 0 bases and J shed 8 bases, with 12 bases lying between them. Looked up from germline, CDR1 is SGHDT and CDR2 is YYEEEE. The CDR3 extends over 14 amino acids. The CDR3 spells CASSLAAPGDIQYF. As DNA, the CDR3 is TGTGCCAGCAGCTTGGCCGCCCCAGGGGACATTCAGTACTTC.

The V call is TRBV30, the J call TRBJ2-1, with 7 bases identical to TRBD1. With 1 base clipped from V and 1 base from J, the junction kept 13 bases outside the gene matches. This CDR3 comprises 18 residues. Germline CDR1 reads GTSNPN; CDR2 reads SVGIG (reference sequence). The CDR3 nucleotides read TGTGCCTGGAGTGATCTAGGGACAGAACTGGGATCCTACAATGAGCAGTTCTTC. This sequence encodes CAWSDLGTELGSYNEQFF.

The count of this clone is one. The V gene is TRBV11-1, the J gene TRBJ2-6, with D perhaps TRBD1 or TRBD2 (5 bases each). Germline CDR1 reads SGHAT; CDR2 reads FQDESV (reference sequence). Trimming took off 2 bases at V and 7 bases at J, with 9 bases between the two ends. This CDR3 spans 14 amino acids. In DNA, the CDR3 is TGTGCCAGCAGCTTATCAGGGAGTGCCAACGTCCTGACTTTC. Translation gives CASSLSGSANVLTF.

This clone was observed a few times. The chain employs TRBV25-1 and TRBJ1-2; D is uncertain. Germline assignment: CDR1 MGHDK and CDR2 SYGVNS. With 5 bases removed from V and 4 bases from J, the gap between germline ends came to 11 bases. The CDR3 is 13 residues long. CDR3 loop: CASSSLIGYGYTF. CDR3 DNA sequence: TGTGCCAGCAGTTCGCTTATAGGCTATGGCTACACCTTC.

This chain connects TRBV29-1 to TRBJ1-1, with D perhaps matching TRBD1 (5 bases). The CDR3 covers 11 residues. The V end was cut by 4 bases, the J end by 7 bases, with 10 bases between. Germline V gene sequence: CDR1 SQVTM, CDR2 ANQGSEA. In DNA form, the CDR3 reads TGCAGCGTTGGCCAGGGCTTTGAAGCTTTCTTT. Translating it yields CSVGQGFEAFF.

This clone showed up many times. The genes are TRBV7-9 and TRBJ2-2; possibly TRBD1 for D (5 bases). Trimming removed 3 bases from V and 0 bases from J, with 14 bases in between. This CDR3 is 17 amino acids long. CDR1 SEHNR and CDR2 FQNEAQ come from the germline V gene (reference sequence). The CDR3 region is CASSFIQGHANTGELFF. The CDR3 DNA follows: TGTGCCAGCAGCTTTATTCAGGGTCACGCGAACACCGGGGAGCTGTTTTTT. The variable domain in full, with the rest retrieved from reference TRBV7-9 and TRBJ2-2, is DTGVSQNPRHKITKRGQNVTFRCDPISEHNRLYWYRQTLGQGPEFLTYFQNEAQLEKSRLLSDRFSAERPKGSFSTLEIQRTEQGDSAMYLCASSFIQGHANTGELFFGEGSRLTVL.

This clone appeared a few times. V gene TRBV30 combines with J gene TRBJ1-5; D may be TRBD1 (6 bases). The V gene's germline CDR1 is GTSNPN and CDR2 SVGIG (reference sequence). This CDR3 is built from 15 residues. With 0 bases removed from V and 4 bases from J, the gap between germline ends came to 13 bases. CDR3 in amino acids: CAWSVLAQGNQPQHF. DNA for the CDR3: TGTGCCTGGAGTGTACTTGCACAGGGAAATCAGCCCCAGCATTTT.

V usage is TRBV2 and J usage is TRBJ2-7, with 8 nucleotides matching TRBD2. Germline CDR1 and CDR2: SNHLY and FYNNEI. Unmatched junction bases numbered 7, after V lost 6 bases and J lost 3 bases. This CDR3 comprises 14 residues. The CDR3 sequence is CASRPLAGGYEQYF. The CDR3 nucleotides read TGTGCCAGCAGGCCCTTGGCGGGGGGCTACGAGCAGTACTTC.

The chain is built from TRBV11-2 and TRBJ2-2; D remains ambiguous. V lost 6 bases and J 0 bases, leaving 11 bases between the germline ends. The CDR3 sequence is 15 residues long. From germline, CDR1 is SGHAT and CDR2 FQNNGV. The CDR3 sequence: CASSYRHPNTGELFF. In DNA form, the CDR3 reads TGTGCCAGCAGTTATAGACACCCGAACACCGGGGAGCTGTTTTTT.

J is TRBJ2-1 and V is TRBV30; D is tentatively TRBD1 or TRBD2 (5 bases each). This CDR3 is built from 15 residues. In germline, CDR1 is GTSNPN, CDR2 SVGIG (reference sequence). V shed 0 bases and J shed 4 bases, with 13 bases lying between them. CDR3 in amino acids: CAWSVGLGGYNEQFF. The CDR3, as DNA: TGTGCCTGGAGTGTTGGGCTTGGGGGATACAATGAGCAGTTCTTC.

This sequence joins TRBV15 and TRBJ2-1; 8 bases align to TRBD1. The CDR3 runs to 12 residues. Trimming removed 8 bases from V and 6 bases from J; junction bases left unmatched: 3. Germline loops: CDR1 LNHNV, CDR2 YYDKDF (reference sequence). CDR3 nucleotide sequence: TGTGCCACCGGGGACAGGCTCAATGAGCAGTTCTTC. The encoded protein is CATGDRLNEQFF.

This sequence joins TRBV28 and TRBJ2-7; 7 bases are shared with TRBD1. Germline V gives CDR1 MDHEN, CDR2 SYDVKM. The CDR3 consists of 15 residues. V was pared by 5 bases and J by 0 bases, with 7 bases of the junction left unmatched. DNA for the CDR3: TGTGCCAGCAGTGGACCCGGGACAGCCTCCTACGAGCAGTACTTC. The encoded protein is CASSGPGTASYEQYF.

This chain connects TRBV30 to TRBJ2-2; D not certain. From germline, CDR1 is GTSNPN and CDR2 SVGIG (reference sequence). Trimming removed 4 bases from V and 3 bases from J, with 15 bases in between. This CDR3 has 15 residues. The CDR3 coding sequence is TGTGCCTGGACTGTACAAAGGGTCCACACCGGGGAGCTGTTTTTT. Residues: CAWTVQRVHTGELFF.